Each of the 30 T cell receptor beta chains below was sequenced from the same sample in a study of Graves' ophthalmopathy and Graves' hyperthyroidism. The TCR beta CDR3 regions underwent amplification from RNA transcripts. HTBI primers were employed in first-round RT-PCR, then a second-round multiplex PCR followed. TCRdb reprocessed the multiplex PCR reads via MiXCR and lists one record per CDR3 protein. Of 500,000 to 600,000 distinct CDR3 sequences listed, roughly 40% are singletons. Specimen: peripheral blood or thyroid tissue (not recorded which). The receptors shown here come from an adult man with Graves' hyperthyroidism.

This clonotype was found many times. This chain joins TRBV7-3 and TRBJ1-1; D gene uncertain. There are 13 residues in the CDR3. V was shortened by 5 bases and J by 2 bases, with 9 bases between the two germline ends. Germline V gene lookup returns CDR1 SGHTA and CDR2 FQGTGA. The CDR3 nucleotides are TGTGCCAGCAGCGCATACCCTAACACTGAAGCTTTCTTT. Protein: CASSAYPNTEAFF.

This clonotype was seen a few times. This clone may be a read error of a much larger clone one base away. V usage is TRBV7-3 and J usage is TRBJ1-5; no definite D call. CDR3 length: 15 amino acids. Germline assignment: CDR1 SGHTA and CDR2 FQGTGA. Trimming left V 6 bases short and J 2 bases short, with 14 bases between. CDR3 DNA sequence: TGTGCCAGCAGTGAAGCCCCAGGTGGCAATCAGCCCCAGCATTTT. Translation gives CASSEAPGGNQPQHF.

The CDR3 loop is CATSRSLAGGFYNEQFF. The CDR3 DNA reads TGTGCCACCAGCAGATCCTTAGCGGGGGGATTCTACAATGAGCAGTTCTTC. The chain links TRBV15 to TRBJ2-1; TRBD2 agrees at 10 bases. Germline values: CDR1 LNHNV, CDR2 YYDKDF (reference sequence). CDR3 length: 17 residues. V shed 2 bases and J 3 bases; nucleotides not matched to a gene: 7. Complete variable domain (other parts from reference TRBV15 and TRBJ2-1): DAMVIQNPRYQVTQFGKPVTLSCSQTLNHNVMYWYQQKSSQAPKLLFHYYDKDFNNEADTPDNFQSRRPNTSFCFLDIRSPGLGDTAMYLCATSRSLAGGFYNEQFFGPGTRLTVL.

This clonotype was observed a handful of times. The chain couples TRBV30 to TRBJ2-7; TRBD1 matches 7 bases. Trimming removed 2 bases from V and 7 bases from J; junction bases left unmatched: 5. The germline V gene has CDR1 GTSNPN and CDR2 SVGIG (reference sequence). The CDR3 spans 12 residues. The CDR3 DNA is TGTGCCTGGAGTCCGCCGGGACAGGAGCAGTACTTC. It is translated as CAWSPPGQEQYF.

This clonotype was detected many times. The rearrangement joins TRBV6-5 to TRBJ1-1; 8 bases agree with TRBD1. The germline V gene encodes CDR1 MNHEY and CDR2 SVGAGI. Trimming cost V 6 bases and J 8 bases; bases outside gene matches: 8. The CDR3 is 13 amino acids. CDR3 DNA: TGTGCCAGCAGACCCGGGACAGGCAGAGAAGCTTTCTTT. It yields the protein CASRPGTGREAFF.

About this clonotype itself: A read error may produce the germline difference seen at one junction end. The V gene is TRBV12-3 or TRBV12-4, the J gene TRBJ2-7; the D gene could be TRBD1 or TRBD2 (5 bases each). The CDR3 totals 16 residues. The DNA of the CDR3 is TGTGCCAGCAGTTATACCGGGACGGTACCAACCTACGAGCGGTACTTC. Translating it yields CASSYTGTVPTYERYF.

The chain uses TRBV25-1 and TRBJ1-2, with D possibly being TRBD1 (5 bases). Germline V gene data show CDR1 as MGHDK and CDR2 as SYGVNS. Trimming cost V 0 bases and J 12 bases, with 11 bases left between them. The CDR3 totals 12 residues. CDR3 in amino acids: CASSEYGGGNTF. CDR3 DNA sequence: TGTGCCAGCAGTGAATACGGCGGGGGGAACACCTTC.

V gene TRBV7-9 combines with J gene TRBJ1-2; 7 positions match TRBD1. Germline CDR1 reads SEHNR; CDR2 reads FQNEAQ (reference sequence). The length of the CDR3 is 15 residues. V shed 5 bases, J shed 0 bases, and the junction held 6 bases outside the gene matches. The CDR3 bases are TGTGCCAGCAGCAAACGGACAGGATCTAACTATGGCTACACCTTC. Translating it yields CASSKRTGSNYGYTF.

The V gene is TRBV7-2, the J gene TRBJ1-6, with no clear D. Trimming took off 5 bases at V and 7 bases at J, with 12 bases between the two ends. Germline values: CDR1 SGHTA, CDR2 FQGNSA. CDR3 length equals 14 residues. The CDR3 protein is CASSARMANSPLHF. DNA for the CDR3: TGTGCCAGCAGCGCAAGGATGGCGAATTCACCCCTCCACTTT.

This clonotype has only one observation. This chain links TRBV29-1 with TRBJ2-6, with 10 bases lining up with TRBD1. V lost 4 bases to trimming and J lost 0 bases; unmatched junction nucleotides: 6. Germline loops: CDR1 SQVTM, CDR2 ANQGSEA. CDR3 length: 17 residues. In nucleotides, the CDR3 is TGCAGCGTTGTGGAGGGACAGGGGAGCTCTGGGGCCAACGTCCTGACTTTC. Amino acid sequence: CSVVEGQGSSGANVLTF.

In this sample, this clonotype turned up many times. CDR3 nucleotides: TGTGCCAGCAGCTTCCCGCTGAACACCGGGGAGCTGTTTTTT. It specifies CASSFPLNTGELFF. This chain joins TRBV7-2 and TRBJ2-2; no reliable D call. The CDR3 covers 14 residues. The V end lost 3 bases, the J end lost 1 base, and 6 bases lay between the germline ends. Germline-derived CDR1 and CDR2 are SGHTA and FQGNSA. The complete variable domain, with remaining parts taken from reference TRBV7-2 and TRBJ2-2, reads GAGVSQSPSNKVTEKGKDVELRCDPISGHTALYWYRQSLGQGLEFLIYFQGNSAPDKSGLPSDRFSAERTGGSVSTLTIQRTQQEDSAVYLCASSFPLNTGELFFGEGSRLTVL.

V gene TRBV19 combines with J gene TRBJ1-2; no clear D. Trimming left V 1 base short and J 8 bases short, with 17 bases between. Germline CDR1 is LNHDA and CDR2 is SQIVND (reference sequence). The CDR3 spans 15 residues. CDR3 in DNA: TGTGCCAGTAGTATAGTGATAGAAACGACGCGGGGCTACACCTTC. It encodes CASSIVIETTRGYTF.

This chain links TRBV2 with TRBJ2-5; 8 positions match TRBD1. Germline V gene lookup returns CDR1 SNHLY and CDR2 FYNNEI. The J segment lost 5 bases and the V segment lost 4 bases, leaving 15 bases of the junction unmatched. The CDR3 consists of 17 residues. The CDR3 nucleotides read TGTGCCAGCAGTGCTAGTGCTTTGGGACAGGCAAGGGAGACCCAGTACTTC. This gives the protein CASSASALGQARETQYF.

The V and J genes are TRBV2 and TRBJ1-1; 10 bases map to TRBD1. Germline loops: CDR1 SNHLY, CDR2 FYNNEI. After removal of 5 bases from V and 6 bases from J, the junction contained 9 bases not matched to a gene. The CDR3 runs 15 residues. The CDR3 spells CASSMTGGGLPEAFF. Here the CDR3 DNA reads TGTGCCAGCAGTATGACAGGGGGCGGCCTCCCTGAAGCTTTCTTT. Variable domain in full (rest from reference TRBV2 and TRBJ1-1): EPEVTQTPSHQVTQMGQEVILRCVPISNHLYFYWYRQILGQKVEFLVSFYNNEISEKSEIFDDQFSVERPDGSNFTLKIRSTKLEDSAMYFCASSMTGGGLPEAFFGQGTRLTVV.

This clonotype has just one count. CDR3 in DNA: TGCAGCGTTCCCGGACAGGGCCGGGGTGAGACCCAGTACTTC. Its translation is CSVPGQGRGETQYF. This chain connects TRBV29-1 to TRBJ2-5; TRBD1 agrees at 8 bases. CDR3 length equals 14 residues. The germline CDR1 and CDR2 sequences are SQVTM and ANQGSEA. With V trimmed by 5 bases and J by 5 bases, 10 bases remained unmatched.

The CDR3, as DNA: TGTGCCAGCAGCCAGGGACAGGGAGCTCGAAGGTCACCCCTCCACTTT. This translates into CASSQGQGARRSPLHF. V gene TRBV7-9 combines with J gene TRBJ1-6, with 9 bases lining up with TRBD1. Germline V gives CDR1 SEHNR, CDR2 FQNEAQ (reference sequence). The CDR3 has 16 amino acids. Germline trimming cut 5 bases from V and 10 bases from J; bases unmatched to any gene: 12.

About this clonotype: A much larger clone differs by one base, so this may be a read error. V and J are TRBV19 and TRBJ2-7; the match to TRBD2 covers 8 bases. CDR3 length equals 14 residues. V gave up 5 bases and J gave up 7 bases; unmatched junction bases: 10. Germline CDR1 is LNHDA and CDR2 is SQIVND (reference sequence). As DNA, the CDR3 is TGTGCCAGTAGTGGCCAGCGGGAGAACGAGGAGCAGTACTTC. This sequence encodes CASSGQRENEEQYF.

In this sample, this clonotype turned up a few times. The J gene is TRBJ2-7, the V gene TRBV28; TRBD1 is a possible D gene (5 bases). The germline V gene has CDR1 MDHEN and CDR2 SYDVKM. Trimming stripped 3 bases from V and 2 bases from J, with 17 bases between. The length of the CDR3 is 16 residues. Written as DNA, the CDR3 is TGTGCCAGCAGTTTCCCGATACAGGCAAGCCCCTACGAGCAGTACTTC. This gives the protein CASSFPIQASPYEQYF.

The CDR3 DNA reads as TGTGCCAGCAGCCTGGGGATTTCTAGCACAGATACGCAGTATTTT. Protein sequence: CASSLGISSTDTQYF. This sequence joins TRBV7-2 and TRBJ2-3; D remains unclear. Germline V gene sequence: CDR1 SGHTA, CDR2 FQGNSA. The CDR3 runs 15 residues. Trimming shortened V by 5 bases and J by 0 bases, and 12 bases separated the two germline ends.

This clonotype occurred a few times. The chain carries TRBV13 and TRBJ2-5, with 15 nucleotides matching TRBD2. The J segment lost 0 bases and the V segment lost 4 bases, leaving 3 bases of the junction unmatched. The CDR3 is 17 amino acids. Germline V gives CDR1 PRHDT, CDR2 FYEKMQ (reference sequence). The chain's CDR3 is CASSSRTSGRDQETQYF. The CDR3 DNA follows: TGTGCCAGCAGCTCAAGGACTAGCGGGAGGGACCAAGAGACCCAGTACTTC. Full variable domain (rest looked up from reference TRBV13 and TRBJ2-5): AAGVIQSPRHLIKEKRETATLKCYPIPRHDTVYWYQQGPGQDPQFLISFYEKMQSDKGSIPDRFSAQQFSDYHSELNMSSLELGDSALYFCASSSRTSGRDQETQYFGPGTRLLVL.

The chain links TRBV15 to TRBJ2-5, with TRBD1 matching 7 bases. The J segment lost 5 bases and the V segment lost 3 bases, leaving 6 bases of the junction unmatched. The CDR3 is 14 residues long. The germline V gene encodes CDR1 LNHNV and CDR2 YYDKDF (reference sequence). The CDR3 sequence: CATSRTGIRETQYF. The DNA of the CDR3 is TGTGCCACCAGCAGGACAGGGATTCGGGAGACCCAGTACTTC.

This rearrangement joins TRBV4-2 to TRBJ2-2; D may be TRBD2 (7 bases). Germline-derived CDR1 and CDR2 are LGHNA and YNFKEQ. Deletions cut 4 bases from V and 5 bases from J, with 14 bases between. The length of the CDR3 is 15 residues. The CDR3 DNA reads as TGTGCCAGCAGCCGAGAAGGGGGGGAGACCGGGGAGCTGTTTTTT. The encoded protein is CASSREGGETGELFF.

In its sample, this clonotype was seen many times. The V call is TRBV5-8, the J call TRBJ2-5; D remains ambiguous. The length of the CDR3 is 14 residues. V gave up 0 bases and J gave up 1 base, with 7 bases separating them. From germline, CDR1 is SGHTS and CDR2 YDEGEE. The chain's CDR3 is CASSLAQSQETQYF. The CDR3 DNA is TGTGCCAGCAGCTTGGCCCAGAGCCAAGAGACCCAGTACTTC.

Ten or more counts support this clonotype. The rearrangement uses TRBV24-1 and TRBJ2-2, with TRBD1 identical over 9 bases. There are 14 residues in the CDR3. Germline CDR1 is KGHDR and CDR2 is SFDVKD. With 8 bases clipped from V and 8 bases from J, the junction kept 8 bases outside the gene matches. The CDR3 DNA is TGTGCCACCAACGCCGGGACAGGGAGTGGGGAGCTGTTTTTT. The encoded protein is CATNAGTGSGELFF.

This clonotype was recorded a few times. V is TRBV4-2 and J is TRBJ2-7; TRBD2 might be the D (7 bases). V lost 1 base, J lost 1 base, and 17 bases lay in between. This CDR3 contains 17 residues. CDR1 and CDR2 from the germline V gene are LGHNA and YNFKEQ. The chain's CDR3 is CASSQALLARGSYEQYF. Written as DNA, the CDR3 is TGTGCCAGCAGCCAAGCGCTACTAGCGAGGGGGTCCTACGAGCAGTACTTC.

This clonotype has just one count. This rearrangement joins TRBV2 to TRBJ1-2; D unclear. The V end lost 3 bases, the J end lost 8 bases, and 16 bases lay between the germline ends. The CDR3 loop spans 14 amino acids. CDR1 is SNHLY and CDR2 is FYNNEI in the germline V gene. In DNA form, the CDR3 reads TGTGCCAGCAGTGAGGTACCGAAGACCTACGGCTACACCTTC. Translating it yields CASSEVPKTYGYTF.

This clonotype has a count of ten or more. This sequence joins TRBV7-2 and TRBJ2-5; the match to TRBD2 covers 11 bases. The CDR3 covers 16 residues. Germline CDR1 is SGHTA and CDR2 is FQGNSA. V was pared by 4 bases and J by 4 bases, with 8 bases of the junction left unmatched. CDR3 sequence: CASSYRVLAGGETQYF. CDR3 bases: TGTGCCAGCAGCTACCGGGTTCTAGCGGGAGGAGAGACCCAGTACTTC.

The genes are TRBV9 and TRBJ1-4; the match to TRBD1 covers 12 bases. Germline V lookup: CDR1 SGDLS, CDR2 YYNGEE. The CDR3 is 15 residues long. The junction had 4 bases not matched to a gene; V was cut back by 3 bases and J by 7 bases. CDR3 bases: TGTGCCAGCAGCGCCTCGGGACAGGGGGCTGAAAAACTGTTTTTT. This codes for CASSASGQGAEKLFF.

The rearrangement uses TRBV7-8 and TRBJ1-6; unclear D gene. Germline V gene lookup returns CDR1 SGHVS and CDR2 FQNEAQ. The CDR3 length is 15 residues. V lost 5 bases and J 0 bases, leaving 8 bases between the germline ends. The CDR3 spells CASSPTNSYNSPLHF. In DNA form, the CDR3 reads TGTGCCAGCAGCCCCACGAACTCCTATAATTCACCCCTCCACTTT.

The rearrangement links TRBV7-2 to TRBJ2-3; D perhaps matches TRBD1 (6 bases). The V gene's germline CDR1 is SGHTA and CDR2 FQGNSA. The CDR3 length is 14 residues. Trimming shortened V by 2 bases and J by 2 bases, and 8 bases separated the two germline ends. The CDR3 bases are TGTGCCAGCAGCTTACGACAGGCCACAGATACGCAGTATTTT. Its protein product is CASSLRQATDTQYF.